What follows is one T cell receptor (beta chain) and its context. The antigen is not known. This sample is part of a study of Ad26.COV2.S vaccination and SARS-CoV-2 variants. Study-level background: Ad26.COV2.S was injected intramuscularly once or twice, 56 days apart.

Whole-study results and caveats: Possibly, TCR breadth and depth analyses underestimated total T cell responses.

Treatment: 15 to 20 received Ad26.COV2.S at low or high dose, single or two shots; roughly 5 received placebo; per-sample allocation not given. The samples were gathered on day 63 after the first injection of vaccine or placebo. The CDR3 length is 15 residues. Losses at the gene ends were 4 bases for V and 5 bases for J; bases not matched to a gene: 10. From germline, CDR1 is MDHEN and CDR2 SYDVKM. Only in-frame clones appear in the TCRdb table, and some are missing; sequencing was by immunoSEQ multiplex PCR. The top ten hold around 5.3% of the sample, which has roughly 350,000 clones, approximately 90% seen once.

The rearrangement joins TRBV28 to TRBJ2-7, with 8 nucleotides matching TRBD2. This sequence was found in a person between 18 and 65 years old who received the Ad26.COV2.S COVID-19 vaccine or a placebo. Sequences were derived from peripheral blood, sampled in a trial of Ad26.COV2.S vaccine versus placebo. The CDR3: CASSSHGGDLNEQYF. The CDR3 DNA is TGTGCCAGCAGTTCCCACGGGGGGGACCTCAACGAGCAGTACTTC.